The 15 T cell receptor beta chains below all came from one sample that was sequenced in a study of blood T cell repertoires in COVID-19. The data were produced by immunoSEQ multiplex PCR, yet TCRdb's version contains in-frame clones alone and is incomplete. The sample lists approximately 110,000 clones; 81% were seen once. Specimen: peripheral blood. These receptors all stem from a woman in her seventies with acute or convalescent COVID-19.

V gene TRBV9 combines with J gene TRBJ2-1, with D maybe TRBD2 (6 bases). V lost 4 bases and J 6 bases, leaving 29 bases between the germline ends. This CDR3 spans 19 amino acids. Per the germline V gene, CDR1 is SGDLS and CDR2 is YYNGEE. The CDR3 protein is CASSSRTPGLATEVNEQFF. In DNA, the CDR3 is TGTGCCAGCAGCTCCAGAACGCCGGGACTGGCCACGGAGGTCAATGAGCAGTTCTTC. The full variable domain, completed using reference TRBV9 and TRBJ2-1, is DSGVTQTPKHLITATGQRVTLRCSPRSGDLSVYWYQQSLDQGLQFLIQYYNGEERAKGNILERFSAQQFPDLHSELNLSSLELGDSALYFCASSSRTPGLATEVNEQFFGPGTRLTVL.

CDR3 DNA sequence: TGTGCCAGCAGTGCTAGCGACAGCACAGATACGCAGTATTTT. It is translated as CASSASDSTDTQYF. The chain recombines TRBV2 with TRBJ2-3, with D tentatively TRBD2 (6 bases). CDR1 and CDR2 (germline): SNHLY, FYNNEI. The CDR3 covers 14 residues. V dropped 4 bases and J dropped 0 bases, with 8 bases sitting between them. Full variable domain (remainder filled in from reference TRBV2 and TRBJ2-3): EPEVTQTPSHQVTQMGQEVILRCVPISNHLYFYWYRQILGQKVEFLVSFYNNEISEKSEIFDDQFSVERPDGSNFTLKIRSTKLEDSAMYFCASSASDSTDTQYFGPGTRLTVL.

The chain couples TRBV7-6 to TRBJ2-3, with 7 bases identical to TRBD1. J lost 2 bases, V lost 4 bases, and 9 bases had no gene match. This CDR3 has 16 residues. Germline V lookup: CDR1 SGHVS, CDR2 FNYEAQ. CDR3 sequence: CASSSTPQGNTDTQYF. The CDR3 bases are TGTGCCAGCAGCTCCACCCCACAGGGGAACACAGATACGCAGTATTTT.

The V call is TRBV3-1 (or the pseudogene TRBV3-2), the J call TRBJ2-3, with D unresolved. The CDR3 covers 12 residues. Trimming took off 1 base at V and 6 bases at J, with 5 bases between the two ends. Germline V gene lookup returns CDR1 LGHDT and CDR2 YNNKEL (reference sequence). CDR3 DNA sequence: TGTGCCAGCAGCCAAGGGGCGGATACGCAGTATTTT. It encodes CASSQGADTQYF.

V usage is TRBV19 and J usage is TRBJ1-4; D unclear. V dropped 3 bases and J dropped 3 bases, with 17 bases sitting between them. The CDR3 loop spans 17 amino acids. Germline CDR1 reads LNHDA; CDR2 reads SQIVND (reference sequence). The CDR3 loop is CASSIRGSVEANEKLFF. CDR3 nucleotides: TGTGCCAGTAGTATCCGGGGTAGCGTAGAAGCTAATGAAAAACTGTTTTTT.

The J gene is TRBJ1-2, the V gene TRBV7-8; the D gene is possibly TRBD1 (5 bases). Between the trimmed V and J ends, which lost 1 base and 4 bases, there was a span of 10 bases. Germline V gene lookup returns CDR1 SGHVS and CDR2 FQNEAQ. The CDR3 has 14 amino acids. CDR3 sequence reads: CASSLEGRGYGYTF. The CDR3 nucleotides are TGTGCCAGCAGCTTAGAGGGAAGGGGCTATGGCTACACCTTC.

This chain connects TRBV6-1 to TRBJ2-1, with D unclear. V was cut by 0 bases and J by 5 bases, with 5 bases left in between. The CDR3 loop spans 13 amino acids. Germline V gives CDR1 MNHNS, CDR2 SASEGT. As DNA, the CDR3 is TGTGCCAGCAGTGAAGCGCGAAACAATGAGCAGTTCTTC. Translating gives CASSEARNNEQFF.

V is TRBV6-2 or TRBV6-3 and J is TRBJ2-1; 12 bases fit TRBD2. The CDR3 is 20 residues long. With 2 bases clipped from V and 3 bases from J, the junction kept 14 bases outside the gene matches. Germline CDR1 and CDR2: MNHEY and SVGEGT. The CDR3 loop is CASSYPAKTSGSPLYNEQFF. The CDR3 DNA sequence: TGTGCCAGCAGTTACCCTGCCAAGACTAGCGGGAGCCCTCTCTACAATGAGCAGTTCTTC.

The V and J genes are TRBV6-6 and TRBJ1-2, with 8 bases lining up with TRBD1. The CDR3 loop spans 15 amino acids. Germline lookup yields CDR1 MNHNY and CDR2 SVGAGI (reference sequence). V shed 7 bases and J 5 bases; nucleotides not matched to a gene: 12. This chain's CDR3 is CASKTGTGGGYGYTF. As DNA, the CDR3 is TGTGCCAGCAAAACCGGGACAGGCGGCGGGTATGGCTACACCTTC.

The chain links TRBV5-4 to TRBJ2-1; D remains unclear. Germline V gene lookup returns CDR1 SGHNT and CDR2 YYREEE (reference sequence). This CDR3 has 13 amino acids. Trimming left V 2 bases short and J 8 bases short, with 11 bases between. CDR3 in amino acids: CASSFSGQYEQFF. The CDR3 bases are TGTGCCAGCAGCTTCTCTGGCCAGTATGAGCAGTTCTTC.

V is TRBV7-8 and J is TRBJ1-5; the D gene is possibly TRBD1 (6 bases). V lost 5 bases and J lost 0, with 14 bases in between. This CDR3 comprises 16 residues. CDR1 SGHVS and CDR2 FQNEAQ come from the germline V gene. The CDR3 sequence: CASSTRDTYSNQPQHF. The CDR3 DNA is TGTGCCAGCAGCACCCGGGACACGTATAGCAATCAGCCCCAGCATTTT.

This chain joins TRBV3-1 (or the pseudogene TRBV3-2) and TRBJ2-7, with D possibly matching TRBD1 (6 bases). Trimming stripped 3 bases from V and 4 bases from J, with 13 bases between. The germline CDR1 and CDR2 sequences are LGHDT and YNNKEL (reference sequence). The CDR3 is 14 amino acids. CDR3 nucleotide sequence: TGTGCCAGCAGCCACGGGACATTCGGGTACGAGCAGTACTTC. Its protein product is CASSHGTFGYEQYF.

This clone occurred once. The chain employs TRBV6-4 and TRBJ2-4; D is possibly TRBD2 (5 bases). Germline V lookup: CDR1 MRHNA, CDR2 SNTAGT. The CDR3 loop spans 15 amino acids. Trimming cost V 6 bases and J 0 bases, with 12 bases left between them. The CDR3 DNA reads as TGTGCCAGCAGCCAGGAGGCAGCAGCCAAAAACATTCAGTACTTC. Its protein product is CASSQEAAAKNIQYF.

The gene calls are TRBV6-2 or TRBV6-3 and TRBJ2-6; D remains unclear. The CDR3 extends over 18 amino acids. Looked up from germline, CDR1 is MNHEY and CDR2 is SVGEGT. Trimming left V 4 bases short and J 0 bases short, with 16 bases between. CDR3 amino acids: CASSSPGEPSSGANVLTF. CDR3 DNA: TGTGCCAGCAGTTCCCCAGGTGAACCTTCCTCTGGGGCCAACGTCCTGACTTTC.

The gene calls are TRBV29-1 and TRBJ2-1, with 15 bases aligning to TRBD2. V was pared by 3 bases and J by 9 bases, with 6 bases of the junction left unmatched. The V gene's germline CDR1 is SQVTM and CDR2 ANQGSEA. The CDR3 is 15 residues long. The CDR3 here is CSVDRGGLAGGEQFF. As DNA, the CDR3 is TGCAGCGTTGATAGGGGGGGACTAGCGGGAGGTGAGCAGTTCTTC.